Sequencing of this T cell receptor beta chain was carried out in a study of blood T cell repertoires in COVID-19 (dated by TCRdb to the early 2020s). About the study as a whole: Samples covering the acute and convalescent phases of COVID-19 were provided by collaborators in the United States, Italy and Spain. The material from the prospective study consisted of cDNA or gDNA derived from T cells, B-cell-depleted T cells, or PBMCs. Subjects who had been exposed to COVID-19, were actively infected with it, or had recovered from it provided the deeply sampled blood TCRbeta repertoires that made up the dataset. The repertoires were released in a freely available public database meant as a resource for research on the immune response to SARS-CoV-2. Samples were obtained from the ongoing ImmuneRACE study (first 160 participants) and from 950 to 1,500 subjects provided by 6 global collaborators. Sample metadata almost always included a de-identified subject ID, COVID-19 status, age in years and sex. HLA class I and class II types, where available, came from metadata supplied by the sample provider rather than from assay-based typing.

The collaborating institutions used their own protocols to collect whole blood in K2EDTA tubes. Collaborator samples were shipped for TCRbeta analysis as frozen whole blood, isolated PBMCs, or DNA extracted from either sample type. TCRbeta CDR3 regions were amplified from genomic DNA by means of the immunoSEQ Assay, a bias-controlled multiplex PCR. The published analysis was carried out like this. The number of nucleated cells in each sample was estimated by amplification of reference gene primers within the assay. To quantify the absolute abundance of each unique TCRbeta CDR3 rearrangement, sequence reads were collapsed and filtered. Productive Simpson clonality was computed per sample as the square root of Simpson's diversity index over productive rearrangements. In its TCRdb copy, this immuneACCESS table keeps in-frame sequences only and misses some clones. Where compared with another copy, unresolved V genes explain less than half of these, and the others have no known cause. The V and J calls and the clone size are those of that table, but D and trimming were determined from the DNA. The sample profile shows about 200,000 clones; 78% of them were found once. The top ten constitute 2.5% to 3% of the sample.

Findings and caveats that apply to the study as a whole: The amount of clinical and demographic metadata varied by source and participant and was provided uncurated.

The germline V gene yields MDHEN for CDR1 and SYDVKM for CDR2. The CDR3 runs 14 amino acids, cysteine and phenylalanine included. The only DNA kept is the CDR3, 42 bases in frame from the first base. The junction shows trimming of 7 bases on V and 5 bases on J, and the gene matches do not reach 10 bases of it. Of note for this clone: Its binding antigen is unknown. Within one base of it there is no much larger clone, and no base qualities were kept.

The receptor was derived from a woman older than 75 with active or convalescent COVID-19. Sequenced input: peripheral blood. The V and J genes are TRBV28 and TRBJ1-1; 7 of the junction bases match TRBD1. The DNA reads TGTGCCAGCAACGTACTGACAGGGAGAACTGAAGCTTTCTTT. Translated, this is CASNVLTGRTEAFF.